This TCR beta chain was identified during a study of cytomegalovirus exposure and HLA in healthy donors. The wider study: An analysis done earlier identified around 100 million unique TCR beta sequences from 200 million or so T cells.

V lost 6 bases and J 2 bases, leaving 13 bases between the germline ends. This CDR3 region has 14 residues. From germline, CDR1 is SEHNR and CDR2 FQNEAQ (reference sequence). Healthy bone marrow donors supplied every sample. Study-level findings and limits: Most subjects had HLA-A and HLA-B alleles reportedly predicted accurately by TCR beta sequences. In a later analysis, a missense DCLRE1C variant was linked to TCR beta V- and J-gene trimming.

Both 60 Vbeta primers and 13 Jbeta primers went into the PCR. Profiled with immunoSEQ multiplex PCR; TCRdb holds only in-frame clones, not every one. The data contain roughly 140,000 clones, more than 80% of them singletons. About this clone itself: The antigen is undetermined.

Specimen: PBMCs. This clonotype was sampled from a middle-aged woman in good health and CMV-seropositive. This sequence joins TRBV7-9 and TRBJ2-5, with D possibly being TRBD1 (6 bases). CDR3 DNA: TGTGCCAGCAGGCGGCGGACAGTTCAAGAGACCCAGTACTTC. This codes for CASRRRTVQETQYF.